This T cell receptor beta chain was sequenced in a study of blood T cell repertoires in COVID-19. Profiled with immunoSEQ multiplex PCR; TCRdb holds only in-frame clones, not every one. Of roughly 39,000 clones detected, 75% to 90% appear once; the ten largest clones hold about 9.1%. V shed 6 bases and J shed 2 bases, with 25 bases lying between them. Germline-derived CDR1 and CDR2 are SGHTA and FQGNSA. This CDR3 comprises 18 residues. The V and J genes are TRBV7-2 and TRBJ1-1; a weak D match, TRBD1 (6 bases). Material for sequencing was peripheral blood. This receptor was taken from a woman of 80 years or more with active COVID-19. CDR3 residues: CASSHIALYPGTNTEAFF. DNA for the CDR3: TGTGCCAGCAGTCACATAGCCCTTTATCCGGGGACAAACACTGAAGCTTTCTTT.